The 20 T cell receptor beta chains below come from one sample, sequenced in a study of blood T cell repertoires in COVID-19. Generated by immunoSEQ multiplex PCR, the TCRdb table keeps only in-frame clones and is missing some. Among about 310,000 clones listed, 87% were seen once. The sample comprised PBMCs or T cells enriched from blood (not recorded which). The source of these receptors is a woman in her late teens or twenties who had recovered from COVID-19.

V is TRBV7-2 and J is TRBJ1-3; possible D gene TRBD1, 6 bases. CDR3 length: 19 residues. V was pared by 2 bases and J by 7 bases, with 27 bases between. Germline V gene sequence: CDR1 SGHTA, CDR2 FQGNSA. Written as DNA, the CDR3 is TGTGCCAGCAGCTTATTGCCCGGGACACTCCCGTACACAGCGAACACCATATATTTT. Translation gives CASSLLPGTLPYTANTIYF. The whole variable domain, remainder taken from reference TRBV7-2 and TRBJ1-3, is GAGVSQSPSNKVTEKGKDVELRCDPISGHTALYWYRQSLGQGLEFLIYFQGNSAPDKSGLPSDRFSAERTGGSVSTLTIQRTQQEDSAVYLCASSLLPGTLPYTANTIYFGEGSWLTVV.

The chain links TRBV7-2 to TRBJ2-1, with a tentative D call TRBD1 (6 bases). Germline V CDR1 and CDR2: SGHTA, FQGNSA. The V and J ends lost 3 bases and 8 bases respectively, with 17 bases between them. This CDR3 spans 15 amino acids. The CDR3 region is CASSFQDIHRDEQFF. CDR3 in DNA: TGTGCCAGCAGCTTCCAGGACATCCACAGGGATGAGCAGTTCTTC.

This chain links TRBV18 with TRBJ2-5, with D tentatively TRBD2 (5 bases). The CDR3 covers 13 residues. The V gene lost 4 bases and the J gene lost 5 bases, with 11 bases spanning the gap. Germline V gene data show CDR1 as KGHSH and CDR2 as LQKENI. The CDR3 sequence is CASSLTGVETQYF. As DNA, the CDR3 is TGTGCCAGCTCACTTACCGGGGTGGAGACCCAGTACTTC. The complete variable domain, with remaining parts taken from reference TRBV18 and TRBJ2-5, reads NAGVMQNPRHLVRRRGQEARLRCSPMKGHSHVYWYRQLPEEGLKFMVYLQKENIIDESGMPKERFSAEFPKEGPSILRIQQVVRGDSAAYFCASSLTGVETQYFGPGTRLLVL.

The V and J genes are TRBV7-8 and TRBJ1-5; a possible D gene is TRBD1 (6 bases). Trimming cost V 7 bases and J 0 bases, with 19 bases left between them. CDR1 SGHVS and CDR2 FQNEAQ come from the germline V gene. The length of the CDR3 is 17 residues. The CDR3 reads CASTAGGATYSNQPQHF. Written as DNA, the CDR3 is TGTGCCAGCACCGCTGGGGGGGCGACTTATAGCAATCAGCCCCAGCATTTT.

The V call is TRBV10-3, the J call TRBJ1-2; D may be TRBD1 (5 bases). Germline values: CDR1 ENHRY, CDR2 SYGVKD. The CDR3 spans 13 residues. In DNA form, the CDR3 reads TGTATTACGGCAGGGCAAAGCGACTATGGCTACACCTTC. Its protein is CITAGQSDYGYTF.

The DNA of the CDR3 is TGTGCCAGCACTGGCAGGCCGAACACTGAAGCTTTCTTT. Encoded protein: CASTGRPNTEAFF. The rearrangement uses TRBV2 and TRBJ1-1; D gene uncertain. V was pared by 7 bases and J by 1 base, with 10 bases between. This CDR3 has 13 amino acids. Germline V gene data show CDR1 as SNHLY and CDR2 as FYNNEI.

The V and J genes are TRBV27 and TRBJ1-1; D gene unclear. The CDR3 is 12 amino acids. CDR1 is MNHEY and CDR2 is SMNVEV in the germline V gene (reference sequence). The V gene lost 8 bases and the J gene lost 5 bases, with 12 bases spanning the gap. The DNA of the CDR3 is TGTGCCAGCGGAAGAGGGATTACTGAAGCTTTCTTT. It is translated as CASGRGITEAFF.

The V gene is TRBV7-2, the J gene TRBJ2-1; D gene unclear. There are 18 residues in the CDR3. Germline values: CDR1 SGHTA, CDR2 FQGNSA. The V end was cut by 3 bases, the J end by 0 bases, with 18 bases between. The CDR3 reads CASSLAIPNGYSYNEQFF. In DNA, the CDR3 is TGTGCCAGCAGCTTGGCCATCCCCAACGGGTACTCCTACAATGAGCAGTTCTTC.

The rearrangement links TRBV7-9 to TRBJ2-7; D may be TRBD2 (6 bases). CDR3 length: 15 residues. The ends were cut back, 5 bases at V and 3 bases at J, with 17 bases in the middle. CDR1 SEHNR and CDR2 FQNEAQ come from the germline V gene (reference sequence). The CDR3 DNA is TGTGCCAGCAGCCAGGGACTTGGAAACCGCTACGAGCAGTACTTC. This encodes CASSQGLGNRYEQYF.

The V gene is TRBV3-1 (or the pseudogene TRBV3-2), the J gene TRBJ2-3; 7 bases are shared with TRBD1. The germline V gene encodes CDR1 LGHDT and CDR2 YNNKEL (reference sequence). Losses at the gene ends were 2 bases for V and 6 bases for J; bases not matched to a gene: 11. This CDR3 contains 16 residues. The CDR3 region has the DNA TGTGCCAGCAGCCAACCGAAAGGGACAGCCAGGGATACGCAGTATTTT. The encoded protein is CASSQPKGTARDTQYF.

The chain combines TRBV5-5 with TRBJ1-2; TRBD1 is a possible D gene (6 bases). Trimming removed 4 bases from V and 4 bases from J, with 8 bases in between. Germline loops: CDR1 SGHKS, CDR2 YYEKEE (reference sequence). The CDR3 covers 12 residues. CDR3 coding DNA: TGTGCCAGCAGCCGGGACACCTATGGCTACACCTTC. Amino acid sequence: CASSRDTYGYTF.

The chain recombines TRBV2 with TRBJ2-7, with 8 positions matching TRBD1. Germline loops: CDR1 SNHLY, CDR2 FYNNEI. With 6 bases clipped from V and 5 bases from J, the junction kept 6 bases outside the gene matches. The CDR3 length is 13 residues. CDR3 bases: TGTGCCAGCAGCCGACAGGGGATAAACGAGCAGTACTTC. Translating gives CASSRQGINEQYF.

Worth noting for this clone: The sample holds other DNA sequences that translate to the same CDR3. The rearrangement joins TRBV5-1 to TRBJ1-1; D is possibly TRBD1 (5 bases). The CDR3 covers 13 residues. Looked up from germline, CDR1 is SGHRS and CDR2 is YFSETQ. V was pared by 4 bases and J by 1 base, with 8 bases between. The CDR3 DNA sequence: TGCGCCAGCAGCGGGCAGGGGAACACTGAAGCTTTCTTT. Its translation is CASSGQGNTEAFF.

This clone has only a few counts. This sample also contains other DNA sequences that code for the same CDR3. The J gene is TRBJ2-1, the V gene TRBV20-1; D is unclear. Per the germline V gene, CDR1 is DFQATT and CDR2 is SNEGSKA (reference sequence). The V gene lost 3 bases and the J gene lost 4 bases, with 4 bases spanning the gap. The CDR3 totals 11 residues. In DNA form, the CDR3 reads TGCAGTGCTAGGCAGTACAATGAGCAGTTCTTC. Amino acids: CSARQYNEQFF.

V is TRBV4-2 and J is TRBJ1-2; D ambiguous. With 0 bases removed from V and 6 bases from J, the gap between germline ends came to 14 bases. Germline values: CDR1 LGHNA, CDR2 YNFKEQ. This CDR3 contains 15 residues. The CDR3 here is CASSQEPMPNNGYTF. The CDR3 nucleotides read TGTGCCAGCAGCCAAGAACCCATGCCGAACAATGGCTACACCTTC.

This clone was recorded a few times. This chain links TRBV15 with TRBJ1-2; possibly TRBD1 for D (6 bases). CDR1 and CDR2 (germline): LNHNV, YYDKDF (reference sequence). This CDR3 contains 16 residues. V lost 0 bases and J 0 bases, leaving 11 bases between the germline ends. The CDR3 loop is CATSRDSGGANYGYTF. DNA of the CDR3: TGTGCCACCAGCAGAGATAGCGGGGGCGCTAACTATGGCTACACCTTC.

The chain recombines TRBV9 with TRBJ2-5; 14 bases are shared with TRBD2. CDR1 and CDR2 (germline): SGDLS, YYNGEE. Trimming cost V 4 bases and J 5 bases; bases outside gene matches: 4. The CDR3 spans 15 residues. CDR3 loop: CASSPGLAGGETQYF. The CDR3 region has the DNA TGTGCCAGCAGCCCAGGACTAGCGGGGGGCGAGACCCAGTACTTC.

This chain links TRBV4-1 with TRBJ1-2; D gene unclear. The CDR3 totals 14 residues. Germline CDR1 reads MGHRA; CDR2 reads YSYEKL. Deletions cut 1 base from V and 2 bases from J, with 8 bases between. The DNA of the CDR3 is TGCGCCAGCAGCCAAGTAGACGGGAACTATGGCTACACCTTC. This codes for CASSQVDGNYGYTF.

The genes are TRBV28 and TRBJ2-7; 7 positions agree with TRBD2. J lost 0 bases, V lost 8 bases, and 13 bases had no gene match. Germline V gene data show CDR1 as MDHEN and CDR2 as SYDVKM. This CDR3 is built from 16 residues. The CDR3 DNA sequence: TGTGCCAGCCGTCCTTTGGGGGGAGGGCCCTCCTACGAGCAGTACTTC. It translates to CASRPLGGGPSYEQYF.

This chain links TRBV30 with TRBJ2-3; D is perhaps TRBD2 (6 bases). Per the germline V gene, CDR1 is GTSNPN and CDR2 is SVGIG (reference sequence). The CDR3 is made up of 16 amino acids. Deletions cut 0 bases from V and 0 bases from J, with 13 bases between. This chain's CDR3 is CAWSVLGGVSTDTQYF. The CDR3 DNA is TGTGCCTGGAGTGTACTGGGGGGAGTTAGCACAGATACGCAGTATTTT.